The source of this T cell receptor (beta chain) is a study of regulatory T cells in long-lasting Graves disease (dated by TCRdb to 2020 to 2022). About the study as a whole: Persistent Graves' disease was defined as persistently positive TSH receptor autoantibodies together with antithyroid drug treatment for over 5 years. Persistent Graves' disease patients were compared with newly diagnosed Graves' disease patients by peripheral blood TCR sequencing and RNA sequencing. The study was registered as a clinical trial and conducted in China. TCR sequencing covered some 13 persistent and 20 newly diagnosed Graves' disease patients, about 35 samples in total. On average, persistent Graves' disease patients in the clinical cohort had been on antithyroid drugs for about 9.7 years. Study-wide conclusions, independent of this receptor: Compared with newly diagnosed patients, persistent Graves' disease patients had lower TCR Shannon entropy and fewer highly expanded clones, which suggests clonal expansion. The small sample size was acknowledged by the authors as a limitation that may reduce accuracy. Only peripheral blood was studied, because thyroid tissue, the primary lesion, was inaccessible. TRBV28, TRBJ1-2 and TRBJ2-5 were preferentially used in persistent disease, while TRBV20-1 and TRBJ2-1 were favored in newly diagnosed disease. Sequencing and analysis were restricted to the TCR beta chain. Persistent patients shared more public clonotypes among themselves (around 3,000) than newly diagnosed patients did (approximately 870).

About this clonotype: Its antigen is not yet known. A read error is possible here, since a much larger clone lies one base away.

Library generation was performed with multiplex PCR. Sequenced using an Illumina HiSeq 4000. iRepertoire HTBI primers and Arm-PCR amplification of CDR3 regions were used to construct TCR beta libraries. PCR products were gel purified before sequencing. In the authors' own workflow: Across samples, approximately 68 TRBV and 13 to 15 TRBJ segments were identified and used for gene usage analysis of CDR3 amino acid clonotypes. COPE and FqMerger were used to merge filtered high-quality paired reads into contigs. BLAST was used to align contigs to IMGT TRBV, TRBD and TRBJ reference genes, and CDR3 was defined according to IMGT. Any clonotype with a frequency above 0.1% was counted as a highly expanded clone. Repertoire diversity was measured by Shannon entropy, and V-J evenness by the Gini coefficient. A clonotype found in more than one individual was treated as public. TCRdb reanalyzed the raw reads on its own, using fastp at Q25 for trimming and MiXCR for clone calling, and kept in-frame beta chains. Each record represents a unique CDR3 protein, reported with the most common genes and DNA among its rows. What appears here as the V and J calls and clone size reflects TCRdb's work, not the paper's. This sample holds 400,000 to 500,000 distinct CDR3 sequences; roughly 21% were observed only once. The ten largest clones take up roughly an eighth of the sample.

The CDR3 contains 16 residues, cysteine and phenylalanine counted. Only the CDR3 part of the read is kept: 48 bases, read in frame from the first base. V loses 5 bases at its end and J loses 3 bases; junction bases beyond the gene matches: 6. Sample time point, as interpreted from the label and publication: persistent/refractory GD, antithyroid drugs over 5 years with positive TRAb. For both TCR sequencing and RNA sequencing, RNA was extracted from PBMCs using TRIzol. The diagnosis of Graves' disease followed American Thyroid Association guidelines. Recruitment of patients was carried out at an endocrinology department in Xi'an, China. Each patient gave roughly 10 milliliters of peripheral blood, collected in an EDTA anticoagulant tube. PBMCs were isolated by Ficoll Paque Plus density gradient separation without further T cell sorting. An Agilent 2100 Bioanalyzer and agarose gel were used to assess RNA quality, and a NanoDrop 2000 was used to measure RNA concentration.

The material sequenced was peripheral blood mononuclear cells (PBMCs), taken when the disease was refractory, from a patient treated with antithyroid drugs. The chain was built from TRBV12-3 or TRBV12-4 and TRBJ2-7; 14 bases in between match TRBD2. This TCR derives from a female donor with Graves disease. The nucleotide sequence is TGTGCCAGCAGTCTCTCGGGACTAGCGGGAGTCTACGAGCAGTACTTC. This sequence encodes CASSLSGLAGVYEQYF.